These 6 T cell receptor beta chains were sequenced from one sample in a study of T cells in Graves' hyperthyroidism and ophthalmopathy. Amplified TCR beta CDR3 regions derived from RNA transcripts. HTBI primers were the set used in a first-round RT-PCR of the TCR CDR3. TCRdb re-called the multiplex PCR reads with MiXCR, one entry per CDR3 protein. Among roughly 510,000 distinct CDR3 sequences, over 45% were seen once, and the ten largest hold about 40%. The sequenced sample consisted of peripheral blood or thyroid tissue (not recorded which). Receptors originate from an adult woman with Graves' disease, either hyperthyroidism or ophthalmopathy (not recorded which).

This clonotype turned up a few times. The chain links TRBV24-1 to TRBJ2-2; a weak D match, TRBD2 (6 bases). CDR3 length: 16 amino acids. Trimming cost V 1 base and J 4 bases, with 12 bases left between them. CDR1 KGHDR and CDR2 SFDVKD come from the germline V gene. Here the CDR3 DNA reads TGTGCCACCAGTGATTTTGGAGGGCTGAGCACCGGGGAGCTGTTTTTT. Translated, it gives CATSDFGGLSTGELFF.

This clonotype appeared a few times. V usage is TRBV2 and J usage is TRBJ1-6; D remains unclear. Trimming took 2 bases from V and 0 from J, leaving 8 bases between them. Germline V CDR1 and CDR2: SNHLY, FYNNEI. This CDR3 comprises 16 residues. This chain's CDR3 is CASSEWKGSYNSPLHF. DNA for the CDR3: TGTGCCAGCAGTGAATGGAAGGGCTCCTATAATTCACCCCTCCACTTT.

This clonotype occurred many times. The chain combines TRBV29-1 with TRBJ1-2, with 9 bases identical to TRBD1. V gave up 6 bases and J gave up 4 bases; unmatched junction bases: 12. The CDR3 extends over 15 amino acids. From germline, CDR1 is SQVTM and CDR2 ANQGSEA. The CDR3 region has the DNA TGCAGCGTATCACTAACAGGGGGCTATAGCTATGGCTACACCTTC. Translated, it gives CSVSLTGGYSYGYTF.

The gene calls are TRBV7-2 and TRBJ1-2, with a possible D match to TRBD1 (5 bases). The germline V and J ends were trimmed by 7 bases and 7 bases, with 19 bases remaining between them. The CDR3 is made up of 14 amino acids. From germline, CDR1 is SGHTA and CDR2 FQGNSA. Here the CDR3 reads CASISLGQVLGYTF. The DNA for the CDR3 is TGTGCCAGCATTTCCCTGGGGCAGGTGCTTGGCTACACCTTC.

This CDR3 is CAISATGPFPETQYF. In DNA form, the CDR3 reads TGTGCCATCAGTGCTACGGGACCGTTCCCGGAGACCCAGTACTTC. This sequence joins TRBV10-3 and TRBJ2-5; D is perhaps TRBD1 or TRBD2 (5 bases each). The CDR3 has 15 amino acids. V was cut by 4 bases and J by 5 bases, with 17 bases left in between. Germline V gene lookup returns CDR1 ENHRY and CDR2 SYGVKD.

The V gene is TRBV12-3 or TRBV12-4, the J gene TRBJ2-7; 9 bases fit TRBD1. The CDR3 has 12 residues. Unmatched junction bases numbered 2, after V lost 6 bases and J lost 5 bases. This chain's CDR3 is CASRRTGDEQYF. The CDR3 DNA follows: TGTGCCAGCAGGAGGACAGGGGACGAGCAGTACTTC.